This T cell receptor (beta chain) was recovered during a study of T cell repertoires in aging, cancer and after chemotherapy. Overall study context: Clear clonal overlap appeared across healthy donor samples taken over several months to years. Roughly 9.1 million TCR reads were in the whole dataset. Study-wide results and caveats: Across the chemotherapy interval, each cancer cohort showed higher median generation probability, suggesting thymic rebound. Loss of evenness, beyond lost richness, contributed to age-related TCR diversity decline in cancer patients.

This CDR3 has 16 amino acids. Trimming pared 6 bases from V and 0 bases from J, leaving 17 bases between. The V gene's germline CDR1 is MNHEY and CDR2 SVGEGT. TCR beta rearrangements were amplified from peripheral blood genomic DNA. A note on this clonotype: Its target is unknown.

Rearranged V-D-J TRB sequences were amplified with a mixed TRB-A/B primer pool. TCRdb re-derived calls from the multiplex PCR reads in MiXCR, one entry per CDR3 protein. This repertoire shows thousands of distinct CDR3 sequences, around 30% found once; its top ten account for about 10%. The sample was blood. This TCR came from a human donor in good health. This sequence joins TRBV6-2 or TRBV6-3 and TRBJ1-2; no firm D call. The CDR3 DNA reads TGTGCCAGCAGCCCCTCGAGCCGAGGAGCTAACTATGGCTACACCTTC. It encodes CASSPSSRGANYGYTF.